In this sample, the clone carrying this T cell receptor beta chain turned up a few times. The CDR3 is 15 amino acids. Germline-derived CDR1 and CDR2 are MGHRA and YSYEKL. With 1 base clipped from V and 2 bases from J, the junction kept 1 base outside the gene matches. This entry is derived from a study of blood T cell repertoires in COVID-19. Overall study: PBMCs, B-cell-depleted T cells, or T cells were the source of the cDNA or gDNA that made up the material.

Original processing notes: Cell counts per sample came from amplifying reference gene primers. The assay was immunoSEQ multiplex PCR, and TCRdb's table has in-frame clones only and misses some. V and J calls and clone size are those listed in that table; D and trimming were worked out from the DNA. The table lists about 81,000 clones, around 80% of them singletons, with 7.4% in the top ten. V and J are TRBV4-1 and TRBJ2-2; 7 positions agree with TRBD2. This sequence was found in a human donor in a cohort sampled during active COVID-19. The sequenced sample was peripheral blood. The CDR3, as DNA: TGCGCCAGCAGCCAAGGACTAGCCAACACCGGGGAGCTGTTTTTT. This codes for CASSQGLANTGELFF.